What follows are 28 T cell receptor beta chains derived from one specimen sequenced in a study of blood T cell repertoires in COVID-19. Generated by immunoSEQ multiplex PCR, the TCRdb table keeps only in-frame clones and is missing some. The table records hundreds of thousands of clones, around nine tenths of them present only once. Sample: PBMCs or T cells enriched from blood (not recorded which). Receptors were obtained from a woman under 30 who had recovered from COVID-19.

The chain couples TRBV3-1 (or the pseudogene TRBV3-2) to TRBJ1-3; D not resolved. The germline CDR1 and CDR2 sequences are LGHDT and YNNKEL (reference sequence). The CDR3 is 13 residues long. V was cut by 4 bases and J by 0 bases, with 4 bases left in between. DNA of the CDR3: TGTGCCAGCAGCCCTTACTCTGGAAACACCATATATTTT. Translation gives CASSPYSGNTIYF.

In the case of this clone: Germline is not matched at one junction end, which may reflect a read error. The rearrangement uses TRBV27 and TRBJ1-5; TRBD1 agrees at 10 bases. The CDR3 has 15 residues. Germline-derived CDR1 and CDR2 are MNHEY and SMNVEV (reference sequence). The CDR3 reads CASSLTTGGNQPQHF. The CDR3 nucleotides read TGTGCCAGCAGTTTAACGACAGGGGGCAACCAGCCCCAGCATTTT.

V gene TRBV29-1 combines with J gene TRBJ1-1, with D tentatively TRBD1 (5 bases). CDR1 is SQVTM, CDR2 ANQGSEA, per germline. The CDR3 extends over 12 amino acids. Trimming cost V 8 bases and J 8 bases, with 18 bases left between them. The CDR3 protein is CSTKGGAVEAFF. The DNA for the CDR3 is TGCAGCACAAAAGGTGGGGCAGTGGAAGCTTTCTTT.

The chain links TRBV5-1 to TRBJ1-2, with 9 bases lining up with TRBD1. Germline CDR1 reads SGHRS; CDR2 reads YFSETQ. CDR3 length: 15 residues. The junction had 12 bases not matched to a gene; V was cut back by 5 bases and J by 7 bases. CDR3 residues: CASSDRGQGFSGYTF. The CDR3 bases are TGCGCCAGCAGTGATAGGGGACAGGGCTTTTCTGGCTACACCTTC.

This clone occurred once. J is TRBJ2-2 and V is TRBV2, with D possibly being TRBD1 (5 bases). The CDR3 runs 14 residues. V was pared by 6 bases and J by 7 bases, with 15 bases between. Germline assignment: CDR1 SNHLY and CDR2 FYNNEI. In DNA form, the CDR3 reads TGTGCCAGCAGGAGACAGTCATCGATCGGGGAGCTGTTTTTT. Translated: CASRRQSSIGELFF.

The rearrangement joins TRBV2 to TRBJ2-5; 12 bases line up with TRBD2. J was trimmed by 4 bases and V by 3 bases; bases with no gene match: 9. The CDR3 extends over 17 amino acids. Germline V lookup: CDR1 SNHLY, CDR2 FYNNEI. In DNA form, the CDR3 reads TGTGCCAGCAGTGACGGTCTAGCGGGAGGGGTGGGAGAGACCCAGTACTTC. It specifies CASSDGLAGGVGETQYF.

The rearrangement links TRBV7-8 to TRBJ1-2; 7 positions match TRBD1. Germline CDR1 is SGHVS and CDR2 is FQNEAQ. V gave up 5 bases and J gave up 6 bases; unmatched junction bases: 9. The CDR3 loop spans 14 amino acids. The CDR3 nucleotides read TGTGCCAGCAGCCCGGACAGGCTGTTCGATGGCTACACCTTC. Translation: CASSPDRLFDGYTF.

The V gene is TRBV28, the J gene TRBJ1-2, with D perhaps matching TRBD1 (6 bases). Germline V lookup: CDR1 MDHEN, CDR2 SYDVKM. This CDR3 contains 13 residues. V gave up 4 bases and J gave up 4 bases, with 10 bases separating them. The CDR3 bases are TGTGCCAGCAGTTCCAGGGGATTCTATGGCTACACCTTC. Translated, it gives CASSSRGFYGYTF.

The rearrangement joins TRBV19 to TRBJ2-5; 7 nucleotides agree with TRBD2. The CDR3 sequence is 15 residues long. Germline V gene sequence: CDR1 LNHDA, CDR2 SQIVND (reference sequence). Losses at the gene ends were 9 bases for V and 2 bases for J; bases not matched to a gene: 12. In nucleotides, the CDR3 is TGTGCCAGCCGGAATACTCCTAGCGGTCAAGAGACCCAGTACTTC. Protein product: CASRNTPSGQETQYF. The variable domain in full, completed from reference TRBV19 and TRBJ2-5, reads DGGITQSPKYLFRKEGQNVTLSCEQNLNHDAMYWYRQDPGQGLRLIYYSQIVNDFQKGDIAEGYSVSREKKESFPLTVTSAQKNPTAFYLCASRNTPSGQETQYFGPGTRLLVL.

The V gene is TRBV20-1, the J gene TRBJ2-1; TRBD2 matches 12 bases. Germline V gene lookup returns CDR1 DFQATT and CDR2 SNEGSKA (reference sequence). Trimming at V came to 3 bases and at J to 10 bases, leaving 7 bases not matched to a gene. The CDR3 is made up of 14 amino acids. The CDR3 nucleotides read TGCAGTGCTAGTTCCGGACTAGCGGGGTCCGAGCAGTTCTTC. It encodes CSASSGLAGSEQFF.

The CDR3 loop reads CASSEGTSGSEKQYF. The CDR3 DNA sequence: TGCGCCAGCAGTGAGGGGACTAGCGGGAGTGAAAAGCAGTACTTC. The rearrangement joins TRBV10-1 to TRBJ2-7, with 14 nucleotides matching TRBD2. Germline V gene data show CDR1 as WNHNN and CDR2 as SYGVQD (reference sequence). V lost 2 bases and J lost 8; bases outside the gene matches: 5. CDR3 length: 15 amino acids.

The rearrangement joins TRBV5-6 to TRBJ1-5, with D perhaps TRBD1 (6 bases). Trimming took 3 bases from V and 4 from J, leaving 11 bases between them. CDR1 and CDR2 from the germline V gene are SGHDT and YYEEEE. The CDR3 is 14 residues long. The DNA of the CDR3 is TGTGCCAGCAGCTCCGGACAGATTAATCAGCCCCAGCATTTT. This encodes CASSSGQINQPQHF.

As DNA, the CDR3 is TGTGCCAGCACAGGGCCCGGACAGCCCCAGCATTTT. Translation gives CASTGPGQPQHF. The chain is built from TRBV12-3 or TRBV12-4 and TRBJ1-5, with a possible D match to TRBD1 (5 bases). V lost 7 bases to trimming and J lost 7 bases, with 11 bases between them. The CDR3 sequence is 12 residues long.

The chain has TRBV6-5 and TRBJ1-5, with TRBD1 identical over 7 bases. The CDR3 is made up of 14 amino acids. Germline lookup yields CDR1 MNHEY and CDR2 SVGAGI. V was pared by 6 bases and J by 3 bases, with 5 bases of the junction left unmatched. CDR3 nucleotide sequence: TGTGCCAGCAGCCCCAGGGGGATCAATCAGCCCCAGCATTTT. Translated, it gives CASSPRGINQPQHF.

The rearrangement links TRBV24-1 to TRBJ1-1, with D maybe TRBD1 (5 bases). V was clipped by 4 bases and J by 2 bases, with 13 bases between them. This CDR3 contains 15 residues. Per germline, CDR1 KGHDR and CDR2 SFDVKD. CDR3 bases: TGTGCCACCAGTGACCCTACCGGGGGAAACACTGAAGCTTTCTTT. Translating gives CATSDPTGGNTEAFF.

The V call is TRBV19, the J call TRBJ1-2, with TRBD1 as a possible D gene (5 bases). The CDR3 has 15 residues. In germline, CDR1 is LNHDA, CDR2 SQIVND (reference sequence). Trimming took 7 bases from V and 7 from J, leaving 22 bases between them. CDR3 residues: CASNERGDQRSGYTF. The CDR3 nucleotides read TGTGCCAGTAACGAGCGGGGGGACCAGAGAAGTGGCTACACCTTC. Full variable domain (missing parts from reference TRBV19 and TRBJ1-2): DGGITQSPKYLFRKEGQNVTLSCEQNLNHDAMYWYRQDPGQGLRLIYYSQIVNDFQKGDIAEGYSVSREKKESFPLTVTSAQKNPTAFYLCASNERGDQRSGYTFGSGTRLTVV.

This chain joins TRBV5-6 and TRBJ2-7, with D perhaps matching TRBD1 (6 bases). Germline V gene lookup returns CDR1 SGHDT and CDR2 YYEEEE. The germline V and J ends were trimmed by 4 bases and 3 bases, with 14 bases remaining between them. The CDR3 length is 14 residues. The CDR3 is CASSMVTGYYEQYF. The CDR3 nucleotides are TGTGCCAGCAGCATGGTGACAGGTTACTACGAGCAGTACTTC.

This clone came up a few times. The chain uses TRBV7-3 and TRBJ2-2; no clear D. Germline V lookup: CDR1 SGHTA, CDR2 FQGTGA. The CDR3 runs to 13 residues. V shed 3 bases and J shed 6 bases, with 8 bases lying between them. CDR3 region: CASSLAEAGELFF. The CDR3 nucleotides are TGTGCCAGCAGCTTGGCCGAGGCCGGGGAGCTGTTTTTT. Filled out from reference TRBV7-3 and TRBJ2-2, the complete variable domain reads GAGVSQTPSNKVTEKGKYVELRCDPISGHTALYWYRQSLGQGPEFLIYFQGTGAADDSGLPNDRFFAVRPEGSVSTLKIQRTERGDSAVYLCASSLAEAGELFFGEGSRLTVL.

The V and J genes are TRBV29-1 and TRBJ2-7; 7 bases are shared with TRBD1. The J segment lost 6 bases and the V segment lost 6 bases, leaving 5 bases of the junction unmatched. The CDR3 is made up of 11 amino acids. Germline loops: CDR1 SQVTM, CDR2 ANQGSEA. The CDR3 sequence: CSVWTGSEQYF. For the CDR3, the DNA is TGCAGCGTGTGGACAGGATCCGAGCAGTACTTC.

This clone occurred once. The chain has TRBV7-9 and TRBJ1-2; D is unclear. Between the trimmed V and J ends, which lost 5 bases and 4 bases, there was a span of 5 bases. CDR1 is SEHNR and CDR2 is FQNEAQ in the germline V gene (reference sequence). The CDR3 is made up of 11 amino acids. In DNA form, the CDR3 reads TGTGCCAGCAGCCCCTCCTATGGCTACACCTTC. Its protein product is CASSPSYGYTF.

The chain couples TRBV21-1 to TRBJ1-2; the table's D call of TRBD1 was not tested on the DNA. TRBV21-1 is assigned pseudogene status. The CDR3 spans 9 residues. The CDR3 DNA reads as TGTGCCAGCACAGGGGGCTACACCTTC. Translation: CASTGGYTF.

This chain links TRBV4-3 with TRBJ1-2; 8 bases fit TRBD1. The CDR3 consists of 14 residues. Trimming removed 4 bases from V and 7 bases from J; junction bases left unmatched: 8. Looked up from germline, CDR1 is LGHNA and CDR2 is YSLEER. CDR3 DNA: TGCGCCAGCAGCCGGGTCAGGGGGCCGGGTGGCTACACCTTC. Protein sequence: CASSRVRGPGGYTF.

The J gene is TRBJ2-1, the V gene TRBV4-1; D might be TRBD2 (5 bases). Germline CDR1 MGHRA, CDR2 YSYEKL. V was shortened by 5 bases and J by 0 bases, with 14 bases between the two germline ends. This CDR3 region has 16 residues. The CDR3 sequence: CASSKSGLSSYNEQFF. As DNA, the CDR3 is TGCGCCAGCAGCAAGAGCGGTTTGAGCTCCTACAATGAGCAGTTCTTC.

The chain joins TRBV5-6 to TRBJ1-1; D unresolved. The germline CDR1 and CDR2 sequences are SGHDT and YYEEEE. CDR3 size: 12 residues. Trimming pared 3 bases from V and 7 bases from J, leaving 10 bases between. The CDR3 loop is CASSWADNEAFF. DNA of the CDR3: TGTGCCAGCAGCTGGGCAGACAATGAAGCTTTCTTT.

The CDR3 DNA reads as TGTGCCAGCAGCCTCGGACAGGTGTCCGTCAACGAGCAGTACTTC. It codes for CASSLGQVSVNEQYF. The chain combines TRBV11-2 with TRBJ2-7; 7 bases agree with TRBD1. The CDR3 is 15 residues long. In germline, CDR1 is SGHAT, CDR2 FQNNGV. The V and J ends lost 5 bases and 5 bases, in that order; junction bases with no gene match: 12.

The chain combines TRBV2 with TRBJ2-2; perhaps TRBD1 as D (5 bases). Trimming took off 5 bases at V and 7 bases at J, with 20 bases between the two ends. The CDR3 totals 16 residues. Germline assignment: CDR1 SNHLY and CDR2 FYNNEI. For the CDR3, the DNA is TGTGCCAGCAGTACGCAGGGATTTTTAGGGCTCGGGGAGCTGTTTTTT. Protein product: CASSTQGFLGLGELFF. The whole variable domain, remainder taken from reference TRBV2 and TRBJ2-2, is EPEVTQTPSHQVTQMGQEVILRCVPISNHLYFYWYRQILGQKVEFLVSFYNNEISEKSEIFDDQFSVERPDGSNFTLKIRSTKLEDSAMYFCASSTQGFLGLGELFFGEGSRLTVL.

The chain uses TRBV27 and TRBJ1-5; D is possibly TRBD1 (6 bases). The germline V gene has CDR1 MNHEY and CDR2 SMNVEV (reference sequence). Trimming stripped 2 bases from V and 4 bases from J, with 9 bases between. The length of the CDR3 is 14 residues. DNA of the CDR3: TGTGCCAGCAGTTTAGAGGGGGTAAATCAGCCCCAGCATTTT. As protein: CASSLEGVNQPQHF.

This clone turned up a few times. The chain carries TRBV19 and TRBJ1-2, with a weak D call TRBD1 (5 bases). Trimming took 1 base from V and 0 from J, leaving 6 bases between them. This CDR3 spans 14 amino acids. Looked up from germline, CDR1 is LNHDA and CDR2 is SQIVND (reference sequence). The CDR3 region has the DNA TGTGCCAGTAGTATAGGCAGGGCTAACTATGGCTACACCTTC. This sequence encodes CASSIGRANYGYTF.